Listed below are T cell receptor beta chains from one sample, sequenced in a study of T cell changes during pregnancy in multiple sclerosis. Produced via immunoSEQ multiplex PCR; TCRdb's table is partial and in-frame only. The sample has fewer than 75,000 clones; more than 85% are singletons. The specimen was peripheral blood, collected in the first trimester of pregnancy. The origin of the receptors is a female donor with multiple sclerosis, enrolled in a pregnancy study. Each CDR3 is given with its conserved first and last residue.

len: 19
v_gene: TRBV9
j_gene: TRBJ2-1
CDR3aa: CASSVGGGLGRSSYNEQFF

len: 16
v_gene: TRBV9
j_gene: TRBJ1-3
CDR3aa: CASSPPWARAGNTIYF

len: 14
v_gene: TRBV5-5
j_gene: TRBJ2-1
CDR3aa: CASSLDSSYNEQFF

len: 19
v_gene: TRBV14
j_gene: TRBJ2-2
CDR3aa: CASSQEWDRMFLTYGELFF

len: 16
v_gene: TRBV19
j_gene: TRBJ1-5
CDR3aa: CASSMGTGRSNQPQHF

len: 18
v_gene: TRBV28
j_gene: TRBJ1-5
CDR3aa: CASSFLSPTGASNQPQHF

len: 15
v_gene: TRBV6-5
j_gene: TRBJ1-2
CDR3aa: CASSRQGRGNYGYTF

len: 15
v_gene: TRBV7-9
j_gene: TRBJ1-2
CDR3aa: CASSLQTGANYGYTF

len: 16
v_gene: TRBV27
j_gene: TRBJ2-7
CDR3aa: CASSPSLGGRRHEQYF

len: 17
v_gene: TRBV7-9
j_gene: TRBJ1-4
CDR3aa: CASSLDLGGSASEKLFF

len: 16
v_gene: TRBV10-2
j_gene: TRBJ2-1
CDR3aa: CASSGWTSGRDNEQFF

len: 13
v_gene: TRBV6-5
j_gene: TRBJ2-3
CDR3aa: CASSYLAGDTQYF

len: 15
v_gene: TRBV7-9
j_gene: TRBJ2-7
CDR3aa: CASSSSGRLSYEQYF

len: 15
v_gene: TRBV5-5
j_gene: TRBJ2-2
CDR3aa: CASSPTSGGTGELFF

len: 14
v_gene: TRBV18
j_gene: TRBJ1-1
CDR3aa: CASSPRQVPTEAFF

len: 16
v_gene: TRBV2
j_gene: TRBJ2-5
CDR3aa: CASSQGRAGDWETQYF

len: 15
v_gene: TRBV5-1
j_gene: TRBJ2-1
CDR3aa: CASSWGGTGYNEQFF

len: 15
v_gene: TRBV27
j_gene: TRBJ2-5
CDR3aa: CASSFRTGRQETQYF

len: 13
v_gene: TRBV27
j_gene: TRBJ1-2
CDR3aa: CASRSPFGYGYTF

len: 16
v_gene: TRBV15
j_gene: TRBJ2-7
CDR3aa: CATSRDGTGTGNEQYF

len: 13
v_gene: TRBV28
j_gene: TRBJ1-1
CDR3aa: CASSLQANTEAFF

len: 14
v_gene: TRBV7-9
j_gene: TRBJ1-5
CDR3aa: CASSLGHSNQPQHF

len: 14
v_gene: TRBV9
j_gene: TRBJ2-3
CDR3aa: CASSVFGLRGQASF

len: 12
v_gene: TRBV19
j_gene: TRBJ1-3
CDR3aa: CASRYRENTIYF

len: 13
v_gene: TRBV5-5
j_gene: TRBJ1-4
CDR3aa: CASSSGKGEKLFF

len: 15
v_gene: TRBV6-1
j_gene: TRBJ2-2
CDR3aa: CASSLYRGGTGELFF

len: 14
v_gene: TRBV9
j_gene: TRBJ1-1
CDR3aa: CASSVGSSDTEAFF

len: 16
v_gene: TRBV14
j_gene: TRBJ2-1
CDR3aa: CASSQGGLAGGYEQFF

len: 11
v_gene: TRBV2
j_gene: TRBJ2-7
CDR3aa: CASTGGYEQYF